This T cell receptor beta chain is from a study of radiotherapy plus CTLA-4 blockade in lung cancer. Whole-study findings and limits: After radiotherapy and ipilimumab, tumor-derived clones expanded in peripheral blood.

Libraries were prepared by immunoSEQ multiplex PCR; TCRdb keeps only in-frame clonotypes and omits some of them. The table lists 51,000 or so clones, around 76% of them singletons, with around 10% in the top ten. A remark on this clone: The antigen is not known.

This clonotype was obtained from a human donor with non-small cell lung cancer who had stable disease on radiotherapy plus ipilimumab. The sample here was peripheral blood, taken from a patient treated with radiotherapy plus ipilimumab.

CDR3: CASSEGGGVGELFF. The DNA for the CDR3 is TGTGCCAGCAGTGAAGGAGGAGGGGTCGGGGAGCTGTTTTTT. This rearrangement joins TRBV6-1 to TRBJ2-2, with D perhaps matching TRBD2 (6 bases). CDR1 MNHNS and CDR2 SASEGT come from the germline V gene. Trimming took off 1 base at V and 7 bases at J, with 10 bases between the two ends. The CDR3 is 14 amino acids.